The 23 T cell receptor beta chains below all came from one sample that was sequenced in a study of blood T cell repertoires in COVID-19. TCRdb keeps only in-frame clones here, not all; method: immunoSEQ multiplex PCR. Of fewer than 300,000 clones in the sample, roughly 89% were seen once. Sequencing input: PBMCs or T cells enriched from blood (not recorded which). The receptors derive from a man aged 40-50 years who had recovered from COVID-19.

The chain recombines TRBV7-2 with TRBJ1-2; 10 bases align to TRBD1. V shed 5 bases, J shed 7 bases, and the junction held 10 bases outside the gene matches. From germline, CDR1 is SGHTA and CDR2 FQGNSA. This CDR3 spans 15 amino acids. The CDR3 spells CASSGGTGVKSGYTF. CDR3 nucleotides: TGTGCCAGCAGCGGAGGGACAGGGGTGAAATCTGGCTACACCTTC.

The rearrangement links TRBV11-2 to TRBJ1-1, with a tentative D call TRBD1 (5 bases). This CDR3 has 13 amino acids. V lost 1 base and J lost 3, with 6 bases in between. Germline V gives CDR1 SGHAT, CDR2 FQNNGV. In DNA form, the CDR3 reads TGTGCCAGCAGCTTAGGACAGTACACTGAAGCTTTCTTT. Translated: CASSLGQYTEAFF. Full variable domain (rest looked up from reference TRBV11-2 and TRBJ1-1): EAGVAQSPRYKIIEKRQSVAFWCNPISGHATLYWYQQILGQGPKLLIQFQNNGVVDDSQLPKDRFSAERLKGVDSTLKIQPAKLEDSAVYLCASSLGQYTEAFFGQGTRLTVV.

This clone has just one count. This chain connects TRBV7-8 to TRBJ1-1; no definite D call. V was trimmed by 2 bases and J by 4 bases, leaving 11 bases between them. The CDR3 is made up of 14 amino acids. CDR1 SGHVS and CDR2 FQNEAQ come from the germline V gene. The DNA for the CDR3 is TGTGCCAGCAGCTTAATCGAGGGAGTCACTGAAGCTTTCTTT. Translating gives CASSLIEGVTEAFF.

This chain uses TRBV7-6 with TRBJ1-2; 8 bases line up with TRBD1. The CDR3 is made up of 14 amino acids. CDR1 SGHVS and CDR2 FNYEAQ come from the germline V gene. The V and J ends lost 4 bases and 6 bases, in that order; junction bases with no gene match: 7. The CDR3: CASSSRPGQDGYTF. The CDR3 DNA reads TGTGCCAGCAGCTCCAGACCGGGACAGGATGGCTACACCTTC.

The rearrangement links TRBV3-1 (or the pseudogene TRBV3-2) to TRBJ2-7; 7 bases are a match to TRBD1. V shed 1 base, J shed 4 bases, and the junction held 19 bases outside the gene matches. The CDR3 runs to 19 residues. Germline loops: CDR1 LGHDT, CDR2 YNNKEL (reference sequence). The DNA of the CDR3 is TGTGCCAGCAGCCAAGGATATGACCGGGACAGCCGGACTTGGTACGAGCAGTACTTC. Protein product: CASSQGYDRDSRTWYEQYF.

The V call is TRBV19, the J call TRBJ2-7; maybe TRBD1 (5 bases). The CDR3 is made up of 13 amino acids. Germline CDR1 and CDR2: LNHDA and SQIVND (reference sequence). With 7 bases removed from V and 2 bases from J, the gap between germline ends came to 12 bases. In DNA form, the CDR3 reads TGTGCCAGTATTCAGGCAGGGACCTACGAGCAGTACTTC. It yields the protein CASIQAGTYEQYF. Using reference TRBV19 and TRBJ2-7 for the parts outside the CDR3, the full variable domain is DGGITQSPKYLFRKEGQNVTLSCEQNLNHDAMYWYRQDPGQGLRLIYYSQIVNDFQKGDIAEGYSVSREKKESFPLTVTSAQKNPTAFYLCASIQAGTYEQYFGPGTRLTVT.

The chain couples TRBV27 to TRBJ1-1, with 8 bases that match TRBD1. V lost 6 bases to trimming and J lost 6 bases; unmatched junction nucleotides: 3. From germline, CDR1 is MNHEY and CDR2 SMNVEV (reference sequence). The CDR3 sequence is 12 residues long. CDR3 amino acids: CASRTGAAEAFF. In DNA, the CDR3 is TGTGCCAGCAGGACAGGGGCTGCTGAAGCTTTCTTT.

The chain's CDR3 is CASSLSSLSVAGGGETQYF. In nucleotides, the CDR3 is TGTGCCAGCAGCTTAAGCTCGCTTTCGGTAGCGGGGGGTGGAGAGACCCAGTACTTC. The chain combines TRBV7-3 with TRBJ2-5; the match to TRBD2 covers 10 bases. Trimming cost V 1 base and J 4 bases; bases outside gene matches: 15. CDR1 SGHTA and CDR2 FQGTGA come from the germline V gene. The CDR3 loop spans 19 amino acids.

V and J are TRBV28 and TRBJ2-7; possibly TRBD2 for D (6 bases). This CDR3 has 16 amino acids. CDR1 MDHEN and CDR2 SYDVKM come from the germline V gene. V shed 6 bases and J shed 2 bases, with 20 bases lying between them. CDR3 loop: CASSPAPGGIPYEQYF. Here the CDR3 DNA reads TGTGCCAGCAGCCCGGCCCCCGGAGGGATCCCCTACGAGCAGTACTTC.

The chain carries TRBV27 and TRBJ1-3, with D perhaps TRBD1 (6 bases). The germline V and J ends were trimmed by 4 bases and 2 bases, with 12 bases remaining between them. The germline gives CDR1 MNHEY, CDR2 SMNVEV (reference sequence). CDR3 size: 15 residues. DNA of the CDR3: TGTGCCAGCAGTTGGGGGCGGGGGGCTGGAAACACCATATATTTT. Translation: CASSWGRGAGNTIYF.

The rearrangement uses TRBV3-1 (or the pseudogene TRBV3-2) and TRBJ1-6; 8 bases agree with TRBD1. The germline gives CDR1 LGHDT, CDR2 YNNKEL (reference sequence). There are 16 residues in the CDR3. Losses at the gene ends were 3 bases for V and 7 bases for J; bases not matched to a gene: 8. In DNA, the CDR3 is TGTGCCAGCAGCCATACAGGGGGGGTGCGGAATTCACCCCTCCACTTT. Its translation: CASSHTGGVRNSPLHF.

In its sample, this clone is medium-sized. Additional DNA sequences in this sample encode the identical CDR3. The chain combines TRBV30 with TRBJ1-2, with D perhaps TRBD1 (5 bases). The V gene lost 0 bases and the J gene lost 4 bases, with 9 bases spanning the gap. Germline CDR1 GTSNPN, CDR2 SVGIG (reference sequence). This CDR3 region has 13 residues. The CDR3: CAWSVEGLYGYTF. The CDR3 DNA is TGTGCCTGGAGTGTCGAGGGACTCTATGGCTACACCTTC.

The chain couples TRBV7-9 to TRBJ2-3, with no clear D. Trimming stripped 4 bases from V and 6 bases from J, with 14 bases between. CDR1 SEHNR and CDR2 FQNEAQ come from the germline V gene (reference sequence). This CDR3 comprises 14 residues. The CDR3 spells CASSSQPSPDTQYF. In DNA, the CDR3 is TGTGCCAGCAGCTCACAACCTAGTCCGGATACGCAGTATTTT.

V gene TRBV1 combines with J gene TRBJ2-3; the D call in the table, TRBD2, was not verified against the DNA. TRBV1 represents a pseudogene. The CDR3 consists of 14 residues. CDR3 protein: CTSSQTSWVDTQYF. In DNA, the CDR3 is TGCACCAGCAGCCAGACTAGCTGGGTAGATACGCAGTATTTT.

This rearrangement joins TRBV9 to TRBJ2-1, with D possibly being TRBD2 (6 bases). The V gene lost 3 bases and the J gene lost 2 bases, with 15 bases spanning the gap. CDR3 length: 16 amino acids. CDR1 is SGDLS, CDR2 YYNGEE, per germline. In DNA, the CDR3 is TGTGCCAGCAGCGCCCGACTAGGAATCACCTACAATGAGCAGTTCTTC. Translated: CASSARLGITYNEQFF. Filled out from reference TRBV9 and TRBJ2-1, the complete variable domain reads DSGVTQTPKHLITATGQRVTLRCSPRSGDLSVYWYQQSLDQGLQFLIQYYNGEERAKGNILERFSAQQFPDLHSELNLSSLELGDSALYFCASSARLGITYNEQFFGPGTRLTVL.

The rearrangement links TRBV5-6 to TRBJ2-7; a possible D gene is TRBD2 (6 bases). The V end was cut by 3 bases, the J end by 0 bases, with 10 bases between. This CDR3 contains 14 residues. Germline V gene lookup returns CDR1 SGHDT and CDR2 YYEEEE. The CDR3 sequence is CASSSMGGSYEQYF. The DNA of the CDR3 is TGTGCCAGCAGCTCGATGGGGGGCTCCTACGAGCAGTACTTC.

The CDR3 coding sequence is TGTGCCAGCAGCCAAGATATTTATGGCTACACCTTC. Translation gives CASSQDIYGYTF. This rearrangement joins TRBV4-2 to TRBJ1-2; D remains unclear. V shed 0 bases and J shed 5 bases, with 4 bases lying between them. CDR1 is LGHNA, CDR2 YNFKEQ, per germline. The CDR3 is 12 residues long.

This clone has a single count. The V call is TRBV29-1, the J call TRBJ2-3; D remains ambiguous. CDR3 size: 11 residues. Trimming left V 4 bases short and J 1 base short, with 3 bases between. Germline V lookup: CDR1 SQVTM, CDR2 ANQGSEA. CDR3 bases: TGCAGCGTTGTCGGCACAGATACGCAGTATTTT. The encoded protein is CSVVGTDTQYF.

The DNA for the CDR3 is TGTGCCAGTGGCCAGCGGTCCAACTATGGCTACACCTTC. Translation gives CASGQRSNYGYTF. The rearrangement joins TRBV19 to TRBJ1-2; D gene ambiguous. The V gene lost 8 bases and the J gene lost 2 bases, with 12 bases spanning the gap. The CDR3 sequence is 13 residues long. In germline, CDR1 is LNHDA, CDR2 SQIVND (reference sequence).

V usage is TRBV29-1 and J usage is TRBJ2-7; possible D gene TRBD1, 6 bases. There are 13 residues in the CDR3. Germline V lookup: CDR1 SQVTM, CDR2 ANQGSEA. Between the trimmed V and J ends, which lost 1 base and 1 base, there was a span of 8 bases. In DNA form, the CDR3 reads TGCAGCGTTGAAGGAGGGGGTTCCTACGAGCAGTACTTC. This translates into CSVEGGGSYEQYF.

The V and J genes are TRBV5-1 and TRBJ1-2, with 8 bases aligning to TRBD1. The trim removed 0 bases at V and 8 bases at J, leaving 3 bases unmatched. The CDR3 has 13 amino acids. Germline lookup yields CDR1 SGHRS and CDR2 YFSETQ. CDR3 nucleotides: TGCGCCAGCAGCTTGGTATCAGGGGGCGGCTACACCTTC. Translated: CASSLVSGGGYTF.

V usage is TRBV28 and J usage is TRBJ1-1; D perhaps matches TRBD1 (6 bases). The CDR3 contains 14 residues. Looked up from germline, CDR1 is MDHEN and CDR2 is SYDVKM. V was pared by 6 bases and J by 11 bases, with 22 bases between. CDR3 sequence (DNA): TGTGCCAGCAGGAGAAACCAACAGGGTCGAGTGGCTTTCTTT. Residues: CASRRNQQGRVAFF.

As DNA, the CDR3 is TGTGCCAGCAGCCGCAACCACAGGGACAGTTTTCTGGCTGAAGCTTTCTTT. Translation: CASSRNHRDSFLAEAFF. The V call is TRBV4-2, the J call TRBJ1-1; TRBD1 agrees at 7 bases. The CDR3 consists of 17 residues. With 4 bases clipped from V and 6 bases from J, the junction kept 17 bases outside the gene matches. In germline, CDR1 is LGHNA, CDR2 YNFKEQ.